This record concerns one T cell receptor beta chain sequence. All patients experienced relapse after autologous stem cell transplantation, and brentuximab vedotin exposure was variable. Best responses fell into complete response, partial response or progressive disease. These data come from a study of PD-1 blockade in classical Hodgkin lymphoma. Study as a whole: Patients were infused with nivolumab 3 mg/kg every 2 weeks.

Using immunoSEQ multiplex PCR, the repertoire was profiled, and TCRdb retains in-frame clones only, with some absent. The table includes about 34,000 clones, more than 65% detected once. This material consisted of peripheral blood mononuclear cells (PBMCs), taken before the second cycle of nivolumab. The origin of this receptor is a human donor with classical Hodgkin lymphoma.

The CDR3 DNA is TGTGCCAGCAGTTCCCGGACAGGGGTAAATTCACCCCTCCACTTT. Encoded protein: CASSSRTGVNSPLHF. The chain joins TRBV27 to TRBJ1-6, with 9 bases that match TRBD1. V lost 4 bases to trimming and J lost 7 bases; unmatched junction nucleotides: 5. Germline assignment: CDR1 MNHEY and CDR2 SMNVEV (reference sequence). This CDR3 comprises 15 residues.